The clone carrying this TCR beta chain was counted a single time. Original data processing: The authors estimated nucleated cell counts from reference gene primer amplification. TCRdb keeps only in-frame clones here, not all; method: immunoSEQ multiplex PCR. The DNA was the basis for D and trimming; V, J and clone size are from that table. The sample has tens of thousands of clones, 93% seen once; the top ten hold 2.5% to 3%. CDR3 length: 13 residues. CDR1 and CDR2 from the germline V gene are MNHEY and SMNVEV (reference sequence). Trimming shortened V by 0 bases and J by 5 bases, and 5 bases separated the two germline ends. This sample is part of a study of blood T cell repertoires in COVID-19. Study-level information: Collection of acute and convalescent COVID-19 samples took place in the United States, Italy and Spain.

This receptor was identified in a man between 65 and 85 years old with active COVID-19. The chain recombines TRBV27 with TRBJ2-1; tentative D call: TRBD1 (5 bases). Material for sequencing was peripheral blood. This CDR3 is CASSLSGDNEQFF. The DNA for the CDR3 is TGTGCCAGCAGTTTATCAGGGGACAATGAGCAGTTCTTC.